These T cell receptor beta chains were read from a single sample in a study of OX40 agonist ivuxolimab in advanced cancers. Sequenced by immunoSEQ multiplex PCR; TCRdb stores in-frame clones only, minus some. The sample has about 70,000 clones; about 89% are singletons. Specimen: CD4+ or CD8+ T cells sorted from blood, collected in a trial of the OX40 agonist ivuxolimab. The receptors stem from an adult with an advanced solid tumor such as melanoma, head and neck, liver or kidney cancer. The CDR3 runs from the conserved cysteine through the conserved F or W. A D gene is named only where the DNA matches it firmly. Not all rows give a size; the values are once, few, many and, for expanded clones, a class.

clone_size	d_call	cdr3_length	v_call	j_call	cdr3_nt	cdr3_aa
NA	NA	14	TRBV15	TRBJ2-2	TGTGCCACCAGCAGGGACTTTAACACCGGGGAGCTGTTTTTT	CATSRDFNTGELFF
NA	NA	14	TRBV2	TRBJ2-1	TGTGCCAGCAGTGAATCCAGAAGTTTGGATGAGCAGTTCTTC	CASSESRSLDEQFF
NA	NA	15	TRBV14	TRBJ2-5	TGTGCCAGCAGCAGCCGGGACCCAGCAGGAGAGACCCAGTACTTC	CASSSRDPAGETQYF
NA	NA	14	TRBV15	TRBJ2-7	TGTGCCACCAGCAGAGAGACGGGAGCCTACGAGCAGTACTTC	CATSRETGAYEQYF
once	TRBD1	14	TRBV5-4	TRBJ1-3	TGTGCCAGCAGCTTGACAGGGGCTGGAAACACCATATATTTT	CASSLTGAGNTIYF
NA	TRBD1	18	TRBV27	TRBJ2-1	TGTGCCAGCAGTCATTATAAAATACAGGGGGTCTCCTACAATGAGCAGTTCTTC	CASSHYKIQGVSYNEQFF
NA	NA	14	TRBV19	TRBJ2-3	TGTGCCAGTAGTACACTCGAGTACACAGATACGCAGTATTTT	CASSTLEYTDTQYF
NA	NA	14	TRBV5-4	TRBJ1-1	TGTGCCAGCAGCTTGGAGCAGGGAGACACTGAAGCTTTCTTT	CASSLEQGDTEAFF
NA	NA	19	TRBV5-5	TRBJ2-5	TGTGCCAGCAGCCCGTATTTGGGCCGGGGGGCCGGTAAGCTGGAGACCCAGTACTTC	CASSPYLGRGAGKLETQYF
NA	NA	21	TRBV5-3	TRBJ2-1	TGTGCCAGAAGCTTGCCTGTGACAGGTGGGGCCCTCGGAAGCTCCTACAATGAGCAGTTCTTC	CARSLPVTGGALGSSYNEQFF
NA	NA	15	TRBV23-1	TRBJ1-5	TGCGCCAGCAGTCGCAGGGAACGGGGCAATCAGCCCCAGCATTTT	CASSRRERGNQPQHF
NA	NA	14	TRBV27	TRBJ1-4	TGTGCCAGCAGTTTAGGCAGGGGAAATGAAAAACTGTTTTTT	CASSLGRGNEKLFF
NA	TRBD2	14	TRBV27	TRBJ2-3	TGTGCCAGGGGGCAGGGCGGGAGCTCAGATACGCAGTATTTT	CARGQGGSSDTQYF
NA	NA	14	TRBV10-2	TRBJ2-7	TGCGCCAGCACTCGGACGGCAGACCTTTACGAGCAGTACTTC	CASTRTADLYEQYF
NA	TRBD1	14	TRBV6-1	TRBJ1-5	TGTGCCAGCAGAACAGGGGGTCGGGATCAGCCCCAGCATTTT	CASRTGGRDQPQHF
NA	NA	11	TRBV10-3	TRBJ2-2	TGTGCCATCCAGGGAAACGGGGAGCTGTTTTTT	CAIQGNGELFF
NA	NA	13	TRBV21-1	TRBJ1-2	TGTGCCAGCAGCAAGTCGATGAATTATGGCTACACCTTC	CASSKSMNYGYTF
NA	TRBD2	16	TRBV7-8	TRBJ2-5	TGTGCCAGCAGCTTAGGGGCTAGCGGGGGTGGGGAGACCCAGTACTTC	CASSLGASGGGETQYF
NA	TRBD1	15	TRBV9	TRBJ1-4	TGTGCCAGCAGCGTAGAGGGACAGGGGGGTGAAAAACTGTTTTTT	CASSVEGQGGEKLFF
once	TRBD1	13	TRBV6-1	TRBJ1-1	TGTGCCAGCAGTGTGGGACAGGGCACTGAAGCTTTCTTT	CASSVGQGTEAFF
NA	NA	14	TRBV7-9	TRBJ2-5	TGTGCCAGCAGCTTAGTGGGGGTCCTAGAGACCCAGTACTTC	CASSLVGVLETQYF
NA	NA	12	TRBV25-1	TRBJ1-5	TGTGCCAGCAGCTTAGGGTATCAGCCCCAGCATTTT	CASSLGYQPQHF
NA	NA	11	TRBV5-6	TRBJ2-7	TGTGCCAGCAGCTTGGAAGGGTCCCAGTACTTC	CASSLEGSQYF
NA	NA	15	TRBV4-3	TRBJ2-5	TGCGCCAGCAGCCAAGATTGGGCGGCGGGGGAGACCCAGTACTTC	CASSQDWAAGETQYF
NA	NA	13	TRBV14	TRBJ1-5	TGTGCCAGCAGCCAAGCCCCCAATCAGCCCCAGCATTTT	CASSQAPNQPQHF